A single sample gave rise to the 11 T cell receptor beta chains below, sequenced in a study of T cells in Graves' hyperthyroidism and ophthalmopathy. RNA transcripts served as the template for amplifying TCR beta CDR3 regions. First-round RT-PCR targeting the TCR CDR3 was performed with the HTBI primer set. TCRdb itself ran the multiplex PCR reads through MiXCR, one entry per CDR3 protein. The table includes about 290,000 distinct CDR3 sequences, approximately 13% detected once. The sample comprised blood. The receptors were sampled from a woman aged 40 to 50 with Graves' hyperthyroidism.

This clonotype has ten or more counts. The chain combines TRBV2 with TRBJ2-3; unclear D gene. Per germline, CDR1 SNHLY and CDR2 FYNNEI. Trimming removed 0 bases from V and 2 bases from J, with 6 bases in between. The CDR3 has 14 amino acids. The CDR3 is CASSEAHATDTQYF. The CDR3, as DNA: TGTGCCAGCAGTGAAGCGCATGCCACAGATACGCAGTATTTT. Full variable domain (outside the CDR3, taken from reference TRBV2 and TRBJ2-3): EPEVTQTPSHQVTQMGQEVILRCVPISNHLYFYWYRQILGQKVEFLVSFYNNEISEKSEIFDDQFSVERPDGSNFTLKIRSTKLEDSAMYFCASSEAHATDTQYFGPGTRLTVL.

This chain links TRBV20-1 with TRBJ2-5; 10 nucleotides line up with TRBD2. Germline V CDR1 and CDR2: DFQATT, SNEGSKA (reference sequence). The V and J ends lost 4 bases and 4 bases, in that order; junction bases with no gene match: 9. This CDR3 contains 15 residues. The CDR3 DNA reads TGCAGTGCTAATCTAGCGGGAGAAGGAGGAGAGACCCAGTACTTC. This translates into CSANLAGEGGETQYF.

The chain links TRBV5-4 to TRBJ2-4, with a tentative D call TRBD2 (5 bases). The CDR3 covers 16 residues. Germline values: CDR1 SGHNT, CDR2 YYREEE (reference sequence). Trimming left V 3 bases short and J 0 bases short, with 13 bases between. CDR3 protein: CASSSNSVGAKNIQYF. The CDR3 region has the DNA TGTGCCAGCAGCTCCAATAGCGTGGGAGCCAAAAACATTCAGTACTTC.

This clonotype was observed many times. The chain links TRBV7-2 to TRBJ2-1, with D unresolved. V was pared by 5 bases and J by 5 bases, with 4 bases between. This CDR3 spans 11 amino acids. The germline V gene encodes CDR1 SGHTA and CDR2 FQGNSA. This chain's CDR3 is CASSAHNEQFF. CDR3 coding DNA: TGTGCCAGCAGCGCCCACAATGAGCAGTTCTTC.

This clonotype was detected many times. The rearrangement uses TRBV3-1 and TRBJ2-7, with 8 bases lining up with TRBD1. The trim removed 0 bases at V and 6 bases at J, leaving 7 bases unmatched. CDR1 is LGHDT and CDR2 is YNNKEL in the germline V gene (reference sequence). The length of the CDR3 is 15 residues. The CDR3 DNA sequence: TGTGCCAGCAGCCAAGATCCCCAGGGGGCTCGCGAGCAGTACTTC. It encodes CASSQDPQGAREQYF.

This clonotype was detected many times. The chain uses TRBV20-1 and TRBJ2-1; 12 nucleotides agree with TRBD2. This CDR3 comprises 15 residues. J was trimmed by 4 bases and V by 8 bases; bases with no gene match: 9. CDR1 is DFQATT and CDR2 is SNEGSKA in the germline V gene (reference sequence). CDR3 sequence: CSTGLAGIQYNEQFF. The CDR3 DNA reads as TGCAGTACCGGACTAGCGGGAATTCAATACAATGAGCAGTTCTTC.

This clonotype was seen repeatedly, ten times or more. V and J are TRBV20-1 and TRBJ2-2; no clear D gene. The V gene's germline CDR1 is DFQATT and CDR2 SNEGSKA (reference sequence). There are 14 residues in the CDR3. The germline V and J ends were trimmed by 3 bases and 1 base, with 9 bases remaining between them. The CDR3 loop reads CSASPGQNTGELFF. CDR3 DNA: TGCAGTGCTAGCCCGGGCCAGAACACCGGGGAGCTGTTTTTT.

This clonotype came up a few times. This chain uses TRBV18 with TRBJ2-1, with 12 nucleotides matching TRBD2. Germline V CDR1 and CDR2: KGHSH, LQKENI. The CDR3 is made up of 15 amino acids. With V trimmed by 5 bases and J by 8 bases, 7 bases remained unmatched. CDR3 in amino acids: CASSISSGRADEQFF. CDR3 bases: TGTGCCAGCTCAATATCTAGCGGGAGGGCCGATGAGCAGTTCTTC.

This clonotype came up many times. This chain joins TRBV28 and TRBJ1-5; D ambiguous. V was pared by 3 bases and J by 6 bases, with 9 bases between. From germline, CDR1 is MDHEN and CDR2 SYDVKM. This CDR3 spans 13 amino acids. In DNA, the CDR3 is TGTGCCAGCAGTTTCTCTGTTGGTCAGCCCCAGCATTTT. This gives the protein CASSFSVGQPQHF.

At least ten counts were recorded for this clonotype. The chain links TRBV3-1 to TRBJ1-1, with D hard to call. The CDR3 has 15 residues. The V end lost 1 base, the J end lost 10 bases, and 19 bases lay between the germline ends. Germline lookup yields CDR1 LGHDT and CDR2 YNNKEL (reference sequence). The CDR3 region is CASSQGAGGLGLAFF. The CDR3 coding sequence is TGTGCCAGCAGCCAAGGGGCGGGAGGACTTGGTTTAGCTTTCTTT.

A word on this clonotype: This clone may be a read error of a much larger clone one base away. The CDR3 spells CASSGLAGGPGPYEQYF. The CDR3 bases are TGTGCCAGCAGTGGACTAGCGGGAGGGCCTGGCCCCTACGAGCAGTACTTC. This chain connects TRBV12-3 or TRBV12-4 to TRBJ2-7; 15 positions agree with TRBD2. The CDR3 is 17 residues long. The J segment lost 2 bases and the V segment lost 5 bases, leaving 7 bases of the junction unmatched.